The next 15 T cell receptor beta chains were all read from a single sample in a study of blood T cell repertoires in COVID-19. Method: immunoSEQ multiplex PCR; TCRdb's copy keeps in-frame clones and lacks some. The data show 65,000 to 70,000 clones, 86% seen once. The sequencing sample was made of peripheral blood. The receptors stem from a woman in her sixties or seventies with acute or convalescent COVID-19.

CDR3 DNA sequence: TGCGCCAGCAGCTACGGACTAGCGGGACCCTACAATGAGCAGTTCTTC. This translates into CASSYGLAGPYNEQFF. The chain carries TRBV5-1 and TRBJ2-1, with 12 bases lining up with TRBD2. J gave up 2 bases and V 3 bases, and 3 bases lay outside the gene matches. The CDR3 runs to 16 residues. Germline lookup yields CDR1 SGHRS and CDR2 YFSETQ.

In this sample, this clone turned up a few times. V is TRBV4-1 and J is TRBJ1-3; 8 bases are a match to TRBD1. This CDR3 region has 16 residues. Germline V gene data show CDR1 as MGHRA and CDR2 as YSYEKL. The ends lost 2 bases at V and 0 bases at J; junction bases unmatched: 3. CDR3 nucleotide sequence: TGCGCCAGCAGCCAAACGACAGGGGCCTCTGGAAACACCATATATTTT. It encodes CASSQTTGASGNTIYF.

The chain uses TRBV19 and TRBJ2-2; tentative D call: TRBD1 (5 bases). The germline CDR1 and CDR2 sequences are LNHDA and SQIVND (reference sequence). CDR3 length equals 17 residues. Trimming stripped 6 bases from V and 2 bases from J, with 19 bases between. This CDR3 reads CASRDTRTSSNTGELFF. As DNA, the CDR3 is TGTGCCAGTAGAGATACGAGGACATCCTCCAACACCGGGGAGCTGTTTTTT.

J is TRBJ1-5 and V is TRBV19; D not certain. Germline-derived CDR1 and CDR2 are LNHDA and SQIVND (reference sequence). V was pared by 5 bases and J by 7 bases, with 15 bases between. This CDR3 spans 14 amino acids. CDR3 in amino acids: CASSPTSGEQPQHF. The CDR3, as DNA: TGTGCCAGTAGTCCTACATCAGGTGAGCAGCCCCAGCATTTT. Drawing the rest from reference TRBV19 and TRBJ1-5, the complete variable domain is DGGITQSPKYLFRKEGQNVTLSCEQNLNHDAMYWYRQDPGQGLRLIYYSQIVNDFQKGDIAEGYSVSREKKESFPLTVTSAQKNPTAFYLCASSPTSGEQPQHFGDGTRLSIL.

This chain connects TRBV28 to TRBJ1-2, with D tentatively TRBD1 (5 bases). Germline V gene lookup returns CDR1 MDHEN and CDR2 SYDVKM. The germline V and J ends were trimmed by 6 bases and 2 bases, with 10 bases remaining between them. There are 13 residues in the CDR3. The CDR3 region is CASRIDRNYGYTF. CDR3 sequence (DNA): TGTGCCAGCAGGATCGACAGAAACTATGGCTACACCTTC.

The V gene is TRBV3-1 (or the pseudogene TRBV3-2), the J gene TRBJ1-3; D ambiguous. The CDR3 covers 14 residues. With 2 bases removed from V and 4 bases from J, the gap between germline ends came to 9 bases. Germline V gene lookup returns CDR1 LGHDT and CDR2 YNNKEL (reference sequence). The CDR3: CASSQNRIGNTIYF. The CDR3 region has the DNA TGTGCCAGCAGCCAAAACAGAATAGGAAACACCATATATTTT.

The chain joins TRBV4-1 to TRBJ1-1; a weak D match, TRBD1 (5 bases). The CDR3 covers 16 residues. Germline V gene lookup returns CDR1 MGHRA and CDR2 YSYEKL. V was pared by 0 bases and J by 1 base, with 12 bases between. The DNA of the CDR3 is TGCGCCAGCAGCCAAGAGGGTAGGAGGGGGAACACTGAAGCTTTCTTT. This translates into CASSQEGRRGNTEAFF.

The CDR3 DNA is TGTGCCAGTGCCTTGGCATCGATGAACACTGAAGCTTTCTTT. This sequence encodes CASALASMNTEAFF. The chain employs TRBV6-5 and TRBJ1-1; D unclear. The CDR3 has 14 residues. The germline CDR1 and CDR2 sequences are MNHEY and SVGAGI. The V gene lost 9 bases and the J gene lost 0 bases, with 14 bases spanning the gap.

The chain is built from TRBV28 and TRBJ2-7, with D possibly matching TRBD1 (5 bases). This CDR3 is 12 amino acids long. Trimming stripped 7 bases from V and 2 bases from J, with 9 bases between. Germline V gives CDR1 MDHEN, CDR2 SYDVKM. The CDR3 sequence is CASMTATYEQYF. The DNA for the CDR3 is TGTGCCAGCATGACAGCTACCTACGAGCAGTACTTC.

The rearrangement uses TRBV19 and TRBJ1-1; D unresolved. The length of the CDR3 is 14 residues. Germline CDR1 reads LNHDA; CDR2 reads SQIVND (reference sequence). The germline V and J ends were trimmed by 3 bases and 6 bases, with 14 bases remaining between them. CDR3 bases: TGTGCCAGTAGTATCATGACGGGAGGCCCTGAAGCTTTCTTT. It translates to CASSIMTGGPEAFF. Full variable domain (missing parts from reference TRBV19 and TRBJ1-1): DGGITQSPKYLFRKEGQNVTLSCEQNLNHDAMYWYRQDPGQGLRLIYYSQIVNDFQKGDIAEGYSVSREKKESFPLTVTSAQKNPTAFYLCASSIMTGGPEAFFGQGTRLTVV.

The chain employs TRBV5-1 and TRBJ1-2, with TRBD1 matching 8 bases. In germline, CDR1 is SGHRS, CDR2 YFSETQ. V lost 4 bases to trimming and J lost 6 bases; unmatched junction nucleotides: 8. CDR3 length: 14 residues. CDR3 nucleotide sequence: TGCGCCAGCAGCGATTCCGGGACAGGTAATGGCTACACCTTC. Translation gives CASSDSGTGNGYTF.

V is TRBV3-1 (or the pseudogene TRBV3-2) and J is TRBJ2-7; TRBD2 is a possible D gene (5 bases). V gave up 3 bases and J gave up 8 bases, with 14 bases separating them. The CDR3 has 13 amino acids. In germline, CDR1 is LGHDT, CDR2 YNNKEL (reference sequence). This CDR3 reads CASSQASHAKQYF. The CDR3 DNA reads as TGTGCCAGCAGCCAGGCTAGCCATGCGAAGCAGTACTTC.

The chain couples TRBV27 to TRBJ2-2; unclear D gene. The CDR3 spans 13 residues. The V end was cut by 8 bases, the J end by 7 bases, with 14 bases between. The germline gives CDR1 MNHEY, CDR2 SMNVEV (reference sequence). The CDR3 DNA reads TGTGCCAGCGCGCGCGGTGTAAGCGGGGAGCTGTTTTTT. Translating gives CASARGVSGELFF.

V is TRBV15 and J is TRBJ2-3, with a possible D match to TRBD2 (7 bases). CDR3 length: 15 amino acids. V lost 0 bases and J 5 bases, leaving 12 bases between the germline ends. Looked up from germline, CDR1 is LNHNV and CDR2 is YYDKDF (reference sequence). The DNA of the CDR3 is TGTGCCACCAGCAGAGATGGGGGGGGCCAAGATACGCAGTATTTT. Protein: CATSRDGGGQDTQYF.

V is TRBV5-1 and J is TRBJ1-3, with D perhaps matching TRBD1 (5 bases). The CDR3 runs 14 residues. With 0 bases removed from V and 1 base from J, the gap between germline ends came to 5 bases. CDR1 and CDR2 (germline): SGHRS, YFSETQ. The CDR3 region has the DNA TGCGCCAGCAGCTTGGCAGGGTCTGGAAACACCATATATTTT. Amino acid sequence: CASSLAGSGNTIYF.